What follows are 23 T cell receptor beta chains derived from one specimen sequenced in a study of blood T cell repertoires in COVID-19. Sequencing used immunoSEQ multiplex PCR; TCRdb keeps in-frame clones, though not all of them. The sample holds about 75,000 clones, about 90% seen once. Sequenced material: peripheral blood. Receptors were obtained from a human donor in a cohort sampled during active COVID-19.

The V call is TRBV5-6, the J call TRBJ2-2, with D possibly being TRBD1 (5 bases). With 0 bases removed from V and 5 bases from J, the gap between germline ends came to 14 bases. The CDR3 is 16 amino acids. CDR1 and CDR2 (germline): SGHDT, YYEEEE. The CDR3 is CASSLAPGSRTGELFF. DNA for the CDR3: TGTGCCAGCAGCTTGGCCCCAGGGTCAAGGACCGGGGAGCTGTTTTTT. The full variable domain, rest sourced from reference TRBV5-6 and TRBJ2-2, is DAGVTQSPTHLIKTRGQQVTLRCSPKSGHDTVSWYQQALGQGPQFIFQYYEEEERQRGNFPDRFSGHQFPNYSSELNVNALLLGDSALYLCASSLAPGSRTGELFFGEGSRLTVL.

This clone was recorded only once. The V and J genes are TRBV21-1 and TRBJ1-5; TRBD1, the table's D call, was not compared with the DNA. TRBV21-1 is described as a pseudogene. This CDR3 is built from 18 residues. DNA for the CDR3: TGTGCCAGCAGCACAGGGTCTGGGCAGGGGGCCATTTGTCAGCCCCAGCATTTT. Translating it yields CASSTGSGQGAICQPQHF.

The rearrangement uses TRBV19 and TRBJ1-5, with D perhaps matching TRBD1 (5 bases). V shed 5 bases and J shed 3 bases, with 17 bases lying between them. CDR3 length: 16 residues. Germline V gives CDR1 LNHDA, CDR2 SQIVND (reference sequence). CDR3 amino acids: CASSPPGVRDNQPQHF. The CDR3 DNA reads as TGTGCCAGTAGTCCCCCGGGGGTACGGGACAATCAGCCCCAGCATTTT. The full variable domain, completed using reference TRBV19 and TRBJ1-5, is DGGITQSPKYLFRKEGQNVTLSCEQNLNHDAMYWYRQDPGQGLRLIYYSQIVNDFQKGDIAEGYSVSREKKESFPLTVTSAQKNPTAFYLCASSPPGVRDNQPQHFGDGTRLSIL.

This rearrangement joins TRBV3-1 (or the pseudogene TRBV3-2) to TRBJ1-1; D is undetermined. V was cut by 2 bases and J by 2 bases, with 18 bases left in between. This CDR3 spans 17 amino acids. Germline CDR1 reads LGHDT; CDR2 reads YNNKEL (reference sequence). CDR3 sequence (DNA): TGTGCCAGCAGCCAAATCCCTCGGAGGACTGATAACACTGAAGCTTTCTTT. Its protein is CASSQIPRRTDNTEAFF.

This chain links TRBV4-3 with TRBJ2-6; TRBD1 matches 8 bases. Germline trimming cut 3 bases from V and 9 bases from J; bases unmatched to any gene: 7. CDR1 is LGHNA, CDR2 YSLEER, per germline. The CDR3 sequence is 15 residues long. The CDR3 sequence: CASSQNRGLVNVLTF. DNA for the CDR3: TGCGCCAGCAGCCAGAACAGGGGGTTGGTCAACGTCCTGACTTTC.

The chain is built from TRBV7-8 and TRBJ2-7, with D possibly matching TRBD2 (6 bases). V was cut by 4 bases and J by 0 bases, with 13 bases left in between. CDR3 length: 15 residues. From germline, CDR1 is SGHVS and CDR2 FQNEAQ. CDR3 bases: TGTGCCAGCAGCTCAAGGGACTTCAGCTCCTACGAGCAGTACTTC. Its translation is CASSSRDFSSYEQYF.

The genes are TRBV28 and TRBJ2-7; maybe TRBD2 (6 bases). Trimming stripped 9 bases from V and 3 bases from J, with 18 bases between. Germline V lookup: CDR1 MDHEN, CDR2 SYDVKM. This CDR3 spans 14 amino acids. CDR3 in DNA: TGTGCCAGTACTAGCCCCCGATTATTCTACGAGCAGTACTTC. Translation: CASTSPRLFYEQYF. The whole variable domain, remainder taken from reference TRBV28 and TRBJ2-7, is DVKVTQSSRYLVKRTGEKVFLECVQDMDHENMFWYRQDPGLGLRLIYFSYDVKMKEKGDIPEGYSVSREKKERFSLILESASTNQTSMYLCASTSPRLFYEQYFGPGTRLTVT.

This clone was recorded once. The chain is built from TRBV4-2 and TRBJ1-1, with TRBD1 matching 7 bases. J lost 1 base, V lost 4 bases, and 6 bases had no gene match. This CDR3 is 15 amino acids long. CDR1 and CDR2 (germline): LGHNA, YNFKEQ. The CDR3 here is CASSLHGQANTEAFF. CDR3 DNA sequence: TGTGCCAGCAGCCTCCACGGACAGGCGAACACTGAAGCTTTCTTT.

The V and J genes are TRBV4-3 and TRBJ2-2; tentative D call: TRBD2 (7 bases). Germline V gene sequence: CDR1 LGHNA, CDR2 YSLEER. This CDR3 is 18 amino acids long. Trimming took 2 bases from V and 1 from J, leaving 17 bases between them. The CDR3 DNA is TGCGCCAGCAGCCAAAGACTCGGGGGGCAGGTGAACACCGGGGAGCTGTTTTTT. Translating it yields CASSQRLGGQVNTGELFF.

The genes are TRBV10-2 and TRBJ1-1; D remains unclear. Germline CDR1 reads WSHSY; CDR2 reads SAAADI. The V gene lost 5 bases and the J gene lost 1 base, with 5 bases spanning the gap. This CDR3 is 12 amino acids long. This chain's CDR3 is CASSFKNTEAFF. The CDR3 DNA reads TGCGCCAGCAGTTTCAAGAACACTGAAGCTTTCTTT.

DNA for the CDR3: TGTGCCAGCAGTGAAAGGGTAGGGGGAAGCTACACCTTC. Protein: CASSERVGGSYTF. The gene calls are TRBV2 and TRBJ1-2; tentatively, D is TRBD1 (6 bases). The CDR3 is 13 amino acids. Trimming cost V 2 bases and J 9 bases, with 13 bases left between them. The germline gives CDR1 SNHLY, CDR2 FYNNEI.

V is TRBV4-1 and J is TRBJ2-2, with 10 bases that match TRBD1. With V trimmed by 0 bases and J by 6 bases, 4 bases remained unmatched. The CDR3 contains 16 residues. Germline lookup yields CDR1 MGHRA and CDR2 YSYEKL. The CDR3 spells CASSQEWTGGAGELFF. As DNA, the CDR3 is TGCGCCAGCAGCCAAGAATGGACAGGGGGTGCCGGGGAGCTGTTTTTT.

The gene calls are TRBV5-8 and TRBJ1-2, with D hard to call. The V gene lost 0 bases and the J gene lost 4 bases, with 10 bases spanning the gap. This CDR3 is 14 amino acids long. Germline lookup yields CDR1 SGHTS and CDR2 YDEGEE. The CDR3 region is CASSLVRVGYGYTF. As DNA, the CDR3 is TGTGCCAGCAGCTTGGTGCGGGTTGGCTATGGCTACACCTTC.

The V and J genes are TRBV7-2 and TRBJ2-7; 10 nucleotides align to TRBD1. The germline CDR1 and CDR2 sequences are SGHTA and FQGNSA. V trimming: 4 bases; J trimming: 2 bases; junction bases outside the gene matches: 5. CDR3 length: 15 amino acids. CDR3 DNA sequence: TGTGCCAGCAGCTCCCGGACAGGGGGGGCCTACGAGCAGTACTTC. It codes for CASSSRTGGAYEQYF.

V and J are TRBV6-6 and TRBJ2-3; possibly TRBD2 for D (7 bases). Germline V lookup: CDR1 MNHNY, CDR2 SVGAGI (reference sequence). The CDR3 has 14 amino acids. Trimming took off 8 bases at V and 5 bases at J, with 17 bases between the two ends. The CDR3 protein is CASLRAGAGDTQYF. The CDR3 nucleotides read TGTGCCAGCTTACGGGCGGGGGCCGGAGATACGCAGTATTTT.

The CDR3 spells CATRSTGQSSYEQYF. The DNA for the CDR3 is TGTGCCACCAGATCGACAGGACAGAGCTCCTACGAGCAGTACTTC. The V and J genes are TRBV15 and TRBJ2-7; D possibly corresponds to TRBD1 (6 bases). This CDR3 is 15 amino acids long. Germline lookup yields CDR1 LNHNV and CDR2 YYDKDF (reference sequence). Trimming pared 6 bases from V and 0 bases from J, leaving 15 bases between.

This chain joins TRBV6-5 and TRBJ2-1; D gene unclear. CDR1 and CDR2 (germline): MNHEY, SVGAGI. This CDR3 is 13 amino acids long. The ends were cut back, 7 bases at V and 2 bases at J, with 9 bases in the middle. The CDR3 DNA reads TGTGCCAGCAACGGTAGAACCTACAATGAGCAGTTCTTC. Its protein is CASNGRTYNEQFF.

V and J are TRBV2 and TRBJ1-1, with 8 positions matching TRBD1. This CDR3 has 18 residues. Germline assignment: CDR1 SNHLY and CDR2 FYNNEI. V gave up 4 bases and J gave up 5 bases; unmatched junction bases: 18. CDR3 bases: TGTGCCAGCAGTGCCCCAGGGGGCGCGGGAGGGCGAGGAACTGAAGCTTTCTTT. Residues: CASSAPGGAGGRGTEAFF.

CDR3 residues: CSVEGRNTEAFF. The CDR3 DNA follows: TGCAGCGTTGAGGGGAGGAACACTGAAGCTTTCTTT. V and J are TRBV29-1 and TRBJ1-1, with D unresolved. The CDR3 has 12 residues. Deletions cut 3 bases from V and 1 base from J, with 6 bases between. The V gene's germline CDR1 is SQVTM and CDR2 ANQGSEA.

This clone was observed once. The chain links TRBV7-6 to TRBJ2-7; possibly TRBD1 for D (6 bases). The CDR3 sequence is 16 residues long. Germline V lookup: CDR1 SGHVS, CDR2 FNYEAQ. Trimming left V 6 bases short and J 0 bases short, with 18 bases between. In DNA, the CDR3 is TGTGCCAGCAGTGTAGACACAGGGCCAATCTCCTACGAGCAGTACTTC. Protein product: CASSVDTGPISYEQYF.

The chain combines TRBV15 with TRBJ2-1, with D maybe TRBD1 (5 bases). This CDR3 is built from 15 residues. Trimming took off 1 base at V and 2 bases at J, with 9 bases between the two ends. From germline, CDR1 is LNHNV and CDR2 YYDKDF (reference sequence). The CDR3, as DNA: TGTGCCACCAGCAGAGGAACAGGTACCTACAATGAGCAGTTCTTC. Its protein product is CATSRGTGTYNEQFF.

The V call is TRBV14, the J call TRBJ1-1, with TRBD1 matching over 7 bases. This CDR3 has 14 amino acids. After removal of 2 bases from V and 2 bases from J, the junction contained 2 bases not matched to a gene. In germline, CDR1 is SGHDN, CDR2 FVKESK. The CDR3 protein is CASSQYRGNTEAFF. The DNA for the CDR3 is TGTGCCAGCAGCCAATACAGGGGTAACACTGAAGCTTTCTTT. Full variable domain (remainder filled in from reference TRBV14 and TRBJ1-1): EAGVTQFPSHSVIEKGQTVTLRCDPISGHDNLYWYRRVMGKEIKFLLHFVKESKQDESGMPNNRFLAERTGGTYSTLKVQPAELEDSGVYFCASSQYRGNTEAFFGQGTRLTVV.

The rearrangement uses TRBV7-2 and TRBJ2-5; D possibly corresponds to TRBD1 (7 bases). Germline lookup yields CDR1 SGHTA and CDR2 FQGNSA. Trimming pared 5 bases from V and 7 bases from J, leaving 14 bases between. The CDR3 has 13 amino acids. The CDR3 sequence is CASSAGTAGTQYF. The CDR3, as DNA: TGTGCCAGCAGCGCCGGGACAGCGGGGACCCAGTACTTC.